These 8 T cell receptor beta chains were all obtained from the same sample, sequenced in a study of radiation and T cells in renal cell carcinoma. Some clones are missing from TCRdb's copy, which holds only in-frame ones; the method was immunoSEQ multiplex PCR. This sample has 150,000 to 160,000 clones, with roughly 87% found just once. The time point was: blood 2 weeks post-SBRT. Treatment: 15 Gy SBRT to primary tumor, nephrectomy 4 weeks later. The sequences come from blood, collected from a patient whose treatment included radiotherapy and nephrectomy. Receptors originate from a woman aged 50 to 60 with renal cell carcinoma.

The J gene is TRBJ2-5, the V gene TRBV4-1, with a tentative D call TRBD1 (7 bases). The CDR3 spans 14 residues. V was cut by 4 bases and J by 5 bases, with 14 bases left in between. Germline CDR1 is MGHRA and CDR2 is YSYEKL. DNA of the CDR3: TGCGCCAGCAGCCCAGGGGGACTTCGGGAGACCCAGTACTTC. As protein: CASSPGGLRETQYF.

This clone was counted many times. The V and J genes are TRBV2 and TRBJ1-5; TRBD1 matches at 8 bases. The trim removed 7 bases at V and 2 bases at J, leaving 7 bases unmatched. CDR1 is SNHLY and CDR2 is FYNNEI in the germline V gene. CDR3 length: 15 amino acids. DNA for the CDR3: TGTGCCAGCACGACGACAGGGGAAGGCAATCAGCCCCAGCATTTT. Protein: CASTTTGEGNQPQHF. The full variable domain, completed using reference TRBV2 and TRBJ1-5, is EPEVTQTPSHQVTQMGQEVILRCVPISNHLYFYWYRQILGQKVEFLVSFYNNEISEKSEIFDDQFSVERPDGSNFTLKIRSTKLEDSAMYFCASTTTGEGNQPQHFGDGTRLSIL.

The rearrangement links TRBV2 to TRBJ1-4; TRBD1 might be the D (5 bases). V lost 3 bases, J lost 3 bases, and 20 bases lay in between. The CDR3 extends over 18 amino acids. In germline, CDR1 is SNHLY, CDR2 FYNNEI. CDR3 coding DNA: TGTGCCAGCAGTGAGGGGCGACAGCTATCAAGGGCTAATGAAAAACTGTTTTTT. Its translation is CASSEGRQLSRANEKLFF.

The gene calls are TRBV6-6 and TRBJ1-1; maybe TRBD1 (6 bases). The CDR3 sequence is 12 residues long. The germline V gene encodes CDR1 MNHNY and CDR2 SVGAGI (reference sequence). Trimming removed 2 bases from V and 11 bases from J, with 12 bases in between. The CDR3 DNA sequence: TGTGCCAGCAGTTACCTCCGGGGGCTGGCTTTCTTT. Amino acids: CASSYLRGLAFF.

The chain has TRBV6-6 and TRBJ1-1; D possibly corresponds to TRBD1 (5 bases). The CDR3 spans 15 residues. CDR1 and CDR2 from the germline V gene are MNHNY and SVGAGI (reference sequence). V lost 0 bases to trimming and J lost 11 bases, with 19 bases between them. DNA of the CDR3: TGTGCCAGCAGTTACTCGGGCGGACATCGGTCGCGGGCTTTCTTT. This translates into CASSYSGGHRSRAFF.

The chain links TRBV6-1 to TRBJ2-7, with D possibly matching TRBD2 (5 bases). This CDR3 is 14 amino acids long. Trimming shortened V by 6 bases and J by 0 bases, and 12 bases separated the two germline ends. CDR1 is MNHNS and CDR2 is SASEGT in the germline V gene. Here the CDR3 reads CASRGGPSSYEQYF. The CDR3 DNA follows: TGTGCCAGCAGGGGCGGGCCCAGCTCCTACGAGCAGTACTTC.

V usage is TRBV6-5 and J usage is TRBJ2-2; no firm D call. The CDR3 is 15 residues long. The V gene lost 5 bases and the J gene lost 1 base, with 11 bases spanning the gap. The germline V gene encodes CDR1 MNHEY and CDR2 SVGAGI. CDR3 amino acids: CASSPTYENTGELFF. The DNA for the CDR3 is TGTGCCAGCAGTCCGACTTACGAGAACACCGGGGAGCTGTTTTTT.

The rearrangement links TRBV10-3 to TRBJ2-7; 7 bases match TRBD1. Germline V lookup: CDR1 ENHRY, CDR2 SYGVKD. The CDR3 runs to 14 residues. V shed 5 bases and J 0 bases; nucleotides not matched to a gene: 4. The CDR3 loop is CAISRDSSSYEQYF. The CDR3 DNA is TGTGCCATCAGTCGGGACAGCAGCTCCTACGAGCAGTACTTC.